The next 8 T cell receptor beta chains were all read from a single sample in a study of post-analysis software for immune sequencing data. TCR beta cDNA libraries included unique molecular identifiers. TCRdb called the PCR reads again in MiXCR, with one record for every CDR3 protein. The sample has 650,000 to 850,000 distinct CDR3 sequences, around 53% seen once; the top ten hold 4.6%. No antigen has been identified for these receptors. General study points: When patients were compared with controls, five TRBV segments were more frequent, TRBV5-6, TRBV5-1 and TRBV20-1 among them.

Sequencing was carried out using blood. Receptors were obtained from a girl aged 10 to 17 with multiple sclerosis.

The chain has TRBV5-1 and TRBJ2-3; TRBD2 is a possible D gene (5 bases). V lost 4 bases to trimming and J lost 2 bases, with 8 bases between them. CDR1 SGHRS and CDR2 YFSETQ come from the germline V gene. This CDR3 region has 13 residues. In DNA, the CDR3 is TGCGCCAGCAGCCGGGATGACACAGATACGCAGTATTTT. Translating gives CASSRDDTDTQYF.

This sequence joins TRBV29-1 and TRBJ2-1; 9 nucleotides match TRBD1. The CDR3 contains 16 residues. Germline-derived CDR1 and CDR2 are SQVTM and ANQGSEA. The V gene end was trimmed by 6 bases and the J gene end by 8 bases; junction bases not matched to a gene: 17. CDR3 residues: CSVITWGQGMGDEQFF. CDR3 nucleotides: TGCAGCGTCATCACCTGGGGACAGGGAATGGGCGATGAGCAGTTCTTC.

The CDR3 loop is CSARGHRAGGTDTQYF. The CDR3 DNA sequence: TGCAGTGCTAGGGGCCACCGGGCAGGGGGGACAGATACGCAGTATTTT. The chain links TRBV20-1 to TRBJ2-3; a possible D gene is TRBD1 (7 bases). Germline-derived CDR1 and CDR2 are DFQATT and SNEGSKA (reference sequence). V shed 3 bases and J shed 3 bases, with 19 bases lying between them. The CDR3 sequence is 16 residues long.

Here the CDR3 reads CATSTRMGGDQETQYF. The CDR3 region has the DNA TGTGCCACCAGCACCCGCATGGGGGGGGATCAAGAGACCCAGTACTTC. The rearrangement links TRBV15 to TRBJ2-5; 7 nucleotides match TRBD2. Trimming removed 4 bases from V and 2 bases from J; junction bases left unmatched: 10. The germline CDR1 and CDR2 sequences are LNHNV and YYDKDF (reference sequence). CDR3 length: 16 amino acids.

The chain combines TRBV18 with TRBJ1-1; maybe TRBD1 (5 bases). Germline loops: CDR1 KGHSH, CDR2 LQKENI. The CDR3 runs 13 residues. V dropped 4 bases and J dropped 1 base, with 7 bases sitting between them. As DNA, the CDR3 is TGTGCCAGCTCACAGGGGAAGAACACTGAAGCTTTCTTT. This encodes CASSQGKNTEAFF.

This clonotype appeared once. The chain employs TRBV7-2 and TRBJ2-3; 7 bases match TRBD2. CDR1 and CDR2 (germline): SGHTA, FQGNSA. V dropped 6 bases and J dropped 6; count of bases not matched to a gene: 9. The CDR3 runs to 14 residues. CDR3 sequence (DNA): TGTGCCAGCAGAACATGGACTAGAGCTGATACGCAGTATTTT. As protein: CASRTWTRADTQYF.

This rearrangement joins TRBV7-3 to TRBJ2-3; D uncertain. The CDR3 spans 13 residues. In germline, CDR1 is SGHTA, CDR2 FQGTGA. V was trimmed by 5 bases and J by 3 bases, leaving 9 bases between them. The CDR3 region is CASSPTLTDTQYF. DNA for the CDR3: TGTGCCAGCAGCCCGACTCTGACAGATACGCAGTATTTT.

The CDR3 sequence is CASSAGTAFTDTQYF. The CDR3 bases are TGTGCCAGCAGCGCCGGGACGGCCTTCACAGATACGCAGTATTTT. This chain connects TRBV2 to TRBJ2-3, with D possibly called TRBD1 or TRBD2 (5 bases each). CDR1 is SNHLY, CDR2 FYNNEI, per germline. CDR3 length: 15 amino acids. Between the trimmed V and J ends, which lost 6 bases and 2 bases, there was a span of 15 bases.